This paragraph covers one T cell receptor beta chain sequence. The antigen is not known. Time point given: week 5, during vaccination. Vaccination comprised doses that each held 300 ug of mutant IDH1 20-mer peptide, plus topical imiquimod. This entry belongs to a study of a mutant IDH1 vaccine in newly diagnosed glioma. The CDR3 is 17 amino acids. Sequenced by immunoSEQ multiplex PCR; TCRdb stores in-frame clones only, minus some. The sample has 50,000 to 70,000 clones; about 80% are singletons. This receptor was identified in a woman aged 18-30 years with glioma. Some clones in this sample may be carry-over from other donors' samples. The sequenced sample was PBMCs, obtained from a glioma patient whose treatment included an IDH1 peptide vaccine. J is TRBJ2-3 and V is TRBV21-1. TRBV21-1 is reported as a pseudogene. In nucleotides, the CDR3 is TGTGCCAGCAGCAAAAACAGGGACTCAGGGCTTAAGGATACGCAGTATTTT. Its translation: CASSKNRDSGLKDTQYF.